One T cell receptor (beta chain) is described in this entry. As the sequencing template, cDNA was produced by extracting RNA and reverse transcribing it. Libraries were prepared by immunoSEQ multiplex PCR; TCRdb keeps only in-frame clonotypes and omits some of them. The table lists 120,000 to 150,000 clones, 70% to 90% of them singletons, with about 13% in the top ten. CDR3 length: 16 residues. CDR1 SGHNT and CDR2 YYREEE come from the germline V gene (reference sequence). Germline trimming cut 3 bases from V and 0 bases from J; bases unmatched to any gene: 2. This sample is part of a study of CD8+ T cells in alopecia areata. Study context: Treated patients swallowed 5 to 10 mg of oral tofacitinib twice daily. Using the percentage of affected scalp area, treated patients' severity was scored.

Treatment defined: oral pan-JAK inhibitor, 5-10 mg twice daily. Peripheral blood samples and lesional scalp punch biopsies were obtained from alopecia areata patients. This receptor was obtained from a human donor with alopecia areata. This sample comprised CD8+ T cells sorted from blood, obtained at week 4, from a patient treated with tofacitinib. The gene calls are TRBV5-4 and TRBJ1-6; 8 positions match TRBD1. The CDR3, as DNA: TGTGCCAGCAGCTGGGACAGGAGCTCCTATAATTCACCCCTCCACTTT. It translates to CASSWDRSSYNSPLHF.